This entry lists 12 T cell receptor beta chains sequenced from one sample in a study of T cells in Graves' hyperthyroidism and ophthalmopathy. TCR beta CDR3 regions were amplified from RNA transcripts. The study used the HTBI primer set for a first-round RT-PCR of the TCR CDR3. TCRdb recomputed calls from the multiplex PCR reads with MiXCR, one row per CDR3 protein. Among 500,000 to 700,000 distinct CDR3 sequences listed, 15% to 20% were seen once. Source material: blood. The receptors here all came from a woman between 18 and 30 years old with Graves' hyperthyroidism.

The table lists this clonotype with many counts. The chain carries TRBV30 and TRBJ2-7; D may be TRBD2 (6 bases). The CDR3 consists of 14 residues. V dropped 2 bases and J dropped 9 bases, with 20 bases sitting between them. The V gene's germline CDR1 is GTSNPN and CDR2 SVGIG (reference sequence). For the CDR3, the DNA is TGTGCCTGGAGTCGTAGCGGCTATAAGGATCGGCAGTACTTC. It codes for CAWSRSGYKDRQYF.

About this clonotype itself: A clone one base away is much larger, so this may be a read error. This sequence joins TRBV20-1 and TRBJ2-5; D gene ambiguous. CDR3 length: 13 residues. The germline gives CDR1 DFQATT, CDR2 SNEGSKA (reference sequence). The germline V and J ends were trimmed by 3 bases and 1 base, with 9 bases remaining between them. The CDR3 is CSASSEIQETQYF. The CDR3 bases are TGCAGTGCTAGCTCGGAGATCCAAGAGACCCAGTACTTC.

This clonotype was counted between two and nine times. V gene TRBV29-1 combines with J gene TRBJ2-1; D could derive from TRBD1 or TRBD2 (6 bases each). With 4 bases removed from V and 9 bases from J, the gap between germline ends came to 19 bases. Germline CDR1 is SQVTM and CDR2 is ANQGSEA. The CDR3 loop spans 14 amino acids. CDR3: CSVVSGAVIGEQFF. In DNA form, the CDR3 reads TGCAGCGTTGTTTCGGGGGCGGTCATAGGTGAGCAGTTCTTC.

This clonotype showed up just a few times. V usage is TRBV6-1 and J usage is TRBJ1-6; perhaps TRBD1 as D (6 bases). V lost 6 bases, J lost 2 bases, and 14 bases lay in between. The CDR3 length is 16 residues. The germline CDR1 and CDR2 sequences are MNHNS and SASEGT. As DNA, the CDR3 is TGTGCCAGCAGCGGGGGGCAATCGCCCTATAATTCACCCCTCCACTTT. Protein product: CASSGGQSPYNSPLHF.

The chain recombines TRBV20-1 with TRBJ2-7; tentative D call: TRBD2 (6 bases). The CDR3 has 13 amino acids. Deletions cut 3 bases from V and 4 bases from J, with 13 bases between. CDR1 is DFQATT and CDR2 is SNEGSKA in the germline V gene (reference sequence). CDR3 sequence reads: CSARSPSAYEQYF. The CDR3, as DNA: TGCAGTGCTAGGTCCCCTAGCGCTTACGAGCAGTACTTC.

This clonotype was counted between two and nine times. The chain's CDR3 is CASSNHPTGREAFF. The DNA of the CDR3 is TGTGCCAGCAGCAATCATCCGACAGGGCGTGAAGCTTTCTTT. The chain carries TRBV13 and TRBJ1-1, with 7 nucleotides matching TRBD1. Looked up from germline, CDR1 is PRHDT and CDR2 is FYEKMQ (reference sequence). J lost 7 bases, V lost 5 bases, and 10 bases had no gene match. There are 14 residues in the CDR3. Filled out from reference TRBV13 and TRBJ1-1, the complete variable domain reads AAGVIQSPRHLIKEKRETATLKCYPIPRHDTVYWYQQGPGQDPQFLISFYEKMQSDKGSIPDRFSAQQFSDYHSELNMSSLELGDSALYFCASSNHPTGREAFFGQGTRLTVV.

About this clonotype: At one end the junction does not follow the germline gene, possibly because of a read error. The chain carries TRBV9 and TRBJ1-4, with TRBD1 matching 8 bases. Germline V lookup: CDR1 SGDLS, CDR2 YYNGEE. CDR3 length: 15 residues. The CDR3 nucleotides read TGCGCCAGCAGCGTAGGGGACAGGCTTAATGAAAAACTGTTTTTT. Its protein is CASSVGDRLNEKLFF.

There are many counts of this clonotype. The chain combines TRBV6-2 or TRBV6-3 with TRBJ2-7, with D unclear. CDR3 length: 15 residues. The germline V and J ends were trimmed by 0 bases and 7 bases, with 16 bases remaining between them. Germline V gene data show CDR1 as MNHEY and CDR2 as SVGEGT. CDR3: CASSYSITPTMEQYF. The CDR3 DNA reads as TGTGCCAGCAGTTACTCGATCACCCCCACTATGGAGCAGTACTTC.

This clonotype was seen a few times. The chain employs TRBV7-2 and TRBJ2-7, with 15 bases fitting TRBD2. The CDR3 runs 17 residues. J was trimmed by 3 bases and V by 2 bases; bases with no gene match: 5. Looked up from germline, CDR1 is SGHTA and CDR2 is FQGNSA. The CDR3 DNA sequence: TGTGCCAGCAGCTTACGCGGGACTAGCGGGGGGTTCTACGAGCAGTACTTC. It codes for CASSLRGTSGGFYEQYF.

The V call is TRBV20-1, the J call TRBJ1-5; D might be TRBD1 (6 bases). Trimming removed 4 bases at V and 6 bases at J, with 13 bases between. The CDR3 spans 13 residues. Germline assignment: CDR1 DFQATT and CDR2 SNEGSKA (reference sequence). Written as DNA, the CDR3 is TGCAGTGCTAAGGGAATAGGGGGTCAGCCCCAGCATTTT. Residues: CSAKGIGGQPQHF.

The chain employs TRBV13 and TRBJ1-2; 12 bases are shared with TRBD1. Germline CDR1 and CDR2: PRHDT and FYEKMQ (reference sequence). V was clipped by 3 bases and J by 8 bases; unmatched bases: 10. This CDR3 region has 16 residues. CDR3 loop: CASSLAGTGGAPGYTF. CDR3 sequence (DNA): TGTGCCAGCAGCTTGGCCGGGACAGGGGGCGCCCCGGGCTACACCTTC.

This clonotype was observed many times. The rearrangement joins TRBV12-3 or TRBV12-4 to TRBJ1-5; possibly TRBD1 for D (6 bases). Trimming took off 2 bases at V and 0 bases at J, with 11 bases between the two ends. This CDR3 is built from 16 residues. The DNA for the CDR3 is TGTGCCAGCAGTTTACGGGAGGGACATAGCAATCAGCCCCAGCATTTT. This translates into CASSLREGHSNQPQHF.